What follows are 20 T cell receptor beta chains derived from one specimen sequenced in a study of blood T cell repertoires in COVID-19. Here immunoSEQ multiplex PCR was the method, and the copy in TCRdb shows in-frame clones only, minus some. The sample consists of about 290,000 clones, approximately 88% of them appearing once. Sequenced input: peripheral blood. The source of these receptors is a middle-aged woman who had recovered from COVID-19.

The CDR3 nucleotides read TGTGCCAGCAGCTTGGGGGGCAGATATGAAAAACTGTTTTTT. Protein product: CASSLGGRYEKLFF. This chain connects TRBV5-6 to TRBJ1-4; perhaps TRBD1 as D (5 bases). Germline-derived CDR1 and CDR2 are SGHDT and YYEEEE. This CDR3 comprises 14 residues. V was cut by 0 bases and J by 6 bases, with 9 bases left in between.

V is TRBV5-1 and J is TRBJ2-1, with D possibly being TRBD1 (5 bases). CDR1 is SGHRS, CDR2 YFSETQ, per germline. Trimming cost V 0 bases and J 8 bases, with 12 bases left between them. The CDR3 sequence is 14 residues long. The chain's CDR3 is CASSLGQGFDEQFF. The CDR3 coding sequence is TGCGCCAGCAGCTTGGGGCAGGGTTTCGATGAGCAGTTCTTC.

V usage is TRBV12-5 and J usage is TRBJ2-5, with 8 bases lining up with TRBD1. The CDR3 length is 16 residues. The ends lost 1 base at V and 9 bases at J; junction bases unmatched: 13. Germline V gene data show CDR1 as LGHNT and CDR2 as FRNRAP. The CDR3 region is CASGLGGQAPGGPQYF. The CDR3 DNA reads TGTGCTAGTGGTTTGGGGGGACAGGCCCCCGGAGGGCCCCAGTACTTC.

This clone was detected only once. This chain connects TRBV12-3 or TRBV12-4 to TRBJ2-3; D not certain. The CDR3 length is 12 residues. The CDR3 loop is CVISQPQYTQYF. CDR3 coding DNA: TGTGTTATTAGCCAGCCCCAATATACGCAGTATTTT.

The chain links TRBV12-5 to TRBJ2-5; 13 bases fit TRBD2. This CDR3 comprises 15 residues. Germline loops: CDR1 LGHNT, CDR2 FRNRAP. J lost 5 bases, V lost 3 bases, and 3 bases had no gene match. CDR3 DNA: TGTGCTAGTGGTTTCCAGACTAGCGGGAGGGAGACCCAGTACTTC. Amino acids: CASGFQTSGRETQYF.

The chain links TRBV10-2 to TRBJ2-1; a weak D match, TRBD1 (6 bases). With 6 bases removed from V and 0 bases from J, the gap between germline ends came to 9 bases. The CDR3 is made up of 14 amino acids. Germline-derived CDR1 and CDR2 are WSHSY and SAAADI. The CDR3 nucleotides read TGCGCCAGCAGCGGACAGCCCTCCTACAATGAGCAGTTCTTC. Amino acid sequence: CASSGQPSYNEQFF.

CDR3 region: CASSLAGASGLLAKNIQYF. For the CDR3, the DNA is TGTGCCAGCAGCTTAGCAGGGGCTAGCGGACTACTAGCCAAAAACATTCAGTACTTC. This chain joins TRBV7-8 and TRBJ2-4; 7 bases line up with TRBD2. The germline CDR1 and CDR2 sequences are SGHVS and FQNEAQ. The CDR3 has 19 residues. The J segment lost 0 bases and the V segment lost 0 bases, leaving 11 bases of the junction unmatched.

This chain links TRBV3-1 (or the pseudogene TRBV3-2) with TRBJ2-1; no clear D. V lost 5 bases and J 4 bases, leaving 3 bases between the germline ends. The CDR3 contains 11 residues. Germline V gives CDR1 LGHDT, CDR2 YNNKEL (reference sequence). The CDR3 sequence: CASSTYNEQFF. The CDR3 DNA reads TGTGCCAGCAGCACATACAATGAGCAGTTCTTC.

J is TRBJ1-4 and V is TRBV6-5; weak D call: TRBD1 (5 bases). Trimming stripped 6 bases from V and 5 bases from J, with 16 bases between. The CDR3 runs 15 residues. Per germline, CDR1 MNHEY and CDR2 SVGAGI. Here the CDR3 DNA reads TGTGCCAGCAGACCTCGCGGGGCAGGGAATGAAAAACTGTTTTTT. Translating gives CASRPRGAGNEKLFF.

The chain is built from TRBV7-9 and TRBJ2-2; possibly TRBD1 for D (5 bases). This CDR3 is built from 15 residues. CDR1 is SEHNR, CDR2 FQNEAQ, per germline (reference sequence). V was shortened by 5 bases and J by 1 base, with 11 bases between the two germline ends. The CDR3 loop is CASSPLGRNTGELFF. The CDR3 nucleotides are TGTGCCAGCAGCCCCTTGGGGCGGAACACCGGGGAGCTGTTTTTT.

The chain links TRBV29-1 to TRBJ2-2; 9 nucleotides match TRBD2. With V trimmed by 7 bases and J by 0 bases, 0 bases remained unmatched. Per germline, CDR1 SQVTM and CDR2 ANQGSEA. The CDR3 sequence is 13 residues long. This CDR3 reads CSASGTNTGELFF. The CDR3, as DNA: TGCAGCGCTAGCGGGACGAACACCGGGGAGCTGTTTTTT.

The chain employs TRBV24-1 and TRBJ2-1, with TRBD1 matching over 8 bases. Losses at the gene ends were 3 bases for V and 1 base for J; bases not matched to a gene: 7. This CDR3 has 17 amino acids. Germline CDR1 is KGHDR and CDR2 is SFDVKD. The CDR3 DNA sequence: TGTGCCACCAGTGATCCCTCGACAGGGGAGTCCTACAATGAGCAGTTCTTC. It codes for CATSDPSTGESYNEQFF.

The chain links TRBV2 to TRBJ2-1; 7 bases are a match to TRBD2. This CDR3 spans 13 amino acids. The J segment lost 4 bases and the V segment lost 6 bases, leaving 3 bases of the junction unmatched. Germline V gene sequence: CDR1 SNHLY, CDR2 FYNNEI. The CDR3 loop is CASRLLAYNEQFF. The DNA for the CDR3 is TGTGCCAGCAGATTACTAGCGTACAATGAGCAGTTCTTC.

This chain connects TRBV6-5 to TRBJ2-2, with D possibly matching TRBD1 (6 bases). Trimming pared 2 bases from V and 3 bases from J, leaving 10 bases between. Germline V lookup: CDR1 MNHEY, CDR2 SVGAGI. CDR3 size: 15 residues. The CDR3 sequence is CASSYGQPHTGELFF. CDR3 sequence (DNA): TGTGCCAGCAGTTACGGACAGCCTCACACCGGGGAGCTGTTTTTT.

The chain has TRBV9 and TRBJ2-7; the D is unclear. This CDR3 is built from 13 residues. The germline gives CDR1 SGDLS, CDR2 YYNGEE. Trimming shortened V by 0 bases and J by 3 bases, and 7 bases separated the two germline ends. Here the CDR3 reads CASSVVPNYEQYF. CDR3 nucleotides: TGTGCCAGCAGCGTAGTCCCCAACTACGAGCAGTACTTC. The whole variable domain, filled in from reference TRBV9 and TRBJ2-7, reads DSGVTQTPKHLITATGQRVTLRCSPRSGDLSVYWYQQSLDQGLQFLIQYYNGEERAKGNILERFSAQQFPDLHSELNLSSLELGDSALYFCASSVVPNYEQYFGPGTRLTVT.

This chain uses TRBV28 with TRBJ2-2; TRBD2 is a possible D gene (5 bases). CDR1 is MDHEN, CDR2 SYDVKM, per germline. The CDR3 contains 14 residues. Between the trimmed V and J ends, which lost 1 base and 3 bases, there was a span of 6 bases. CDR3 sequence reads: CASSLSGYTGELFF. The CDR3 DNA follows: TGTGCCAGCAGTTTATCGGGGTACACCGGGGAGCTGTTTTTT.

This clone occurred once. The chain is built from TRBV27 and TRBJ2-3; possible D gene TRBD2, 5 bases. Germline V gives CDR1 MNHEY, CDR2 SMNVEV (reference sequence). V was shortened by 3 bases and J by 5 bases, with 9 bases between the two germline ends. The CDR3 covers 13 residues. CDR3: CASSFSRGDTQYF. CDR3 DNA: TGTGCCAGCAGTTTTTCTCGGGGAGATACGCAGTATTTT.

The rearrangement links TRBV19 to TRBJ1-2, with D possibly matching TRBD1 (5 bases). CDR1 LNHDA and CDR2 SQIVND come from the germline V gene (reference sequence). Trimming removed 3 bases at V and 6 bases at J, with 11 bases between. This CDR3 has 13 residues. The DNA of the CDR3 is TGTGCCAGTAGTATTGGGGGAGGAGATGGCTACACCTTC. Protein sequence: CASSIGGGDGYTF.

The J gene is TRBJ1-2, the V gene TRBV27, with D perhaps matching TRBD1 (6 bases). This CDR3 is built from 14 residues. The germline CDR1 and CDR2 sequences are MNHEY and SMNVEV (reference sequence). V was shortened by 6 bases and J by 4 bases, with 15 bases between the two germline ends. The CDR3 DNA reads as TGTGCCAGCAGCCTGAAACTGGACAGCTATGGCTACACCTTC. It encodes CASSLKLDSYGYTF.

This clone was detected only once. V usage is TRBV6-6 and J usage is TRBJ1-3, with 9 bases identical to TRBD1. Germline CDR1 reads MNHNY; CDR2 reads SVGAGI (reference sequence). CDR3 length: 14 residues. The V gene end was trimmed by 5 bases and the J gene end by 4 bases; junction bases not matched to a gene: 3. CDR3: CASSGQGRGNTIYF. The CDR3 nucleotides are TGTGCCAGCAGTGGACAGGGGAGAGGAAACACCATATATTTT.